This TCR beta chain was found in a study of T cells in Graves' hyperthyroidism and ophthalmopathy. This clonotype was detected ten times or more. Amplification of TCR beta CDR3 regions was performed using RNA transcripts as template. Carried out on the TCR CDR3, a first-round RT-PCR used the HTBI primer set. TCRdb called the multiplex PCR reads again in MiXCR, with one record for every CDR3 protein. The sample records some 580,000 distinct CDR3 sequences, approximately 16% being singletons. The receptor was isolated from a woman between 35 and 50 years old with Graves' ophthalmopathy. Sequencing used blood.

The DNA of the CDR3 is TGTGCCAGCAGGAGAGAAGGTGGGTCCTACGAGCAGTACTTC. Translating gives CASRREGGSYEQYF. This chain joins TRBV2 and TRBJ2-7; D unresolved. V lost 6 bases and J lost 1, with 13 bases in between. CDR1 is SNHLY and CDR2 is FYNNEI in the germline V gene. The CDR3 length is 14 residues.